This T cell receptor beta chain appears in the sequencing data of a study of lymphopenia after photon versus proton radiotherapy. Study results and caveats: Relative stability marked proton patients; photon patients lost diversity and naive cells. Post-nadir TCR diversity decline inversely tracked overall survival among those who died. Only patients who died were analyzed for survival; proton advantage is unproven. After the lymphocyte nadir, photon-treated repertoires showed oligoclonal expansion, especially of CD8+ Temra cells.

CDR1 SGHRS and CDR2 YFSETQ come from the germline V gene. Trimming took off 1 base at V and 3 bases at J, with 16 bases between the two ends. CDR3 size: 16 residues. Assay: immunoSEQ multiplex PCR; the TCRdb copy retains only in-frame clones and omits some. The sample lists some 70,000 clones; 87% were seen once. A remark on this clone: What it binds is unknown.

Sample: peripheral blood, taken from a patient treated with proton-based radiotherapy. The chain employs TRBV5-1 and TRBJ1-1; D is undetermined. This clonotype was obtained from an elderly man with esophageal cancer. This chain's CDR3 is CASSLSDGSRHTEAFF. CDR3 bases: TGCGCCAGCAGCTTGTCCGACGGATCCAGACACACTGAAGCTTTCTTT.